These 30 T cell receptor beta chains originate from one sample sequenced in a study of blood T cell repertoires in COVID-19. Sequencing used immunoSEQ multiplex PCR; TCRdb keeps in-frame clones, though not all of them. The table has fewer than 350,000 clones, roughly 90% seen once; the top ten hold roughly 4.8%. The specimen was peripheral blood. These receptors were collected from a man aged 35 to 55 with acute or convalescent COVID-19.

The CDR3 is CASSRTATTDTQYF. CDR3 DNA sequence: TGTGCCAGCTCCCGGACAGCGACCACAGATACGCAGTATTTT. The rearrangement links TRBV2 to TRBJ2-3; maybe TRBD1 (6 bases). The CDR3 spans 14 residues. Per the germline V gene, CDR1 is SNHLY and CDR2 is FYNNEI. Trimming left V 8 bases short and J 2 bases short, with 14 bases between. The entire variable domain, with the rest obtained from reference TRBV2 and TRBJ2-3, is as follows: EPEVTQTPSHQVTQMGQEVILRCVPISNHLYFYWYRQILGQKVEFLVSFYNNEISEKSEIFDDQFSVERPDGSNFTLKIRSTKLEDSAMYFCASSRTATTDTQYFGPGTRLTVL.

V usage is TRBV24-1 and J usage is TRBJ2-1; tentative D call: TRBD1 (5 bases). V shed 10 bases and J shed 7 bases, with 19 bases lying between them. The germline gives CDR1 KGHDR, CDR2 SFDVKD. The CDR3 sequence is 14 residues long. The CDR3 DNA reads as TGTGCCACTTTTAGACAGACCCAGAGTAATGAGCAGTTCTTC. This codes for CATFRQTQSNEQFF.

CDR3 residues: CASSESGAPTGELFF. In DNA form, the CDR3 reads TGCGCCAGCAGTGAGTCGGGGGCTCCGACCGGGGAGCTGTTTTTT. This rearrangement joins TRBV10-1 to TRBJ2-2; tentatively, D is TRBD1 (6 bases). The CDR3 covers 15 residues. Trimming removed 0 bases from V and 5 bases from J, with 10 bases in between. Germline V gives CDR1 WNHNN, CDR2 SYGVQD (reference sequence).

J is TRBJ1-1 and V is TRBV5-1; 7 bases fit TRBD1. This CDR3 comprises 14 residues. V was clipped by 4 bases and J by 3 bases; unmatched bases: 6. From germline, CDR1 is SGHRS and CDR2 YFSETQ. Here the CDR3 reads CASSTGTAHTEAFF. The CDR3 DNA follows: TGCGCCAGCAGCACAGGGACAGCACACACTGAAGCTTTCTTT.

V usage is TRBV3-1 (or the pseudogene TRBV3-2) and J usage is TRBJ1-3; D not resolved. CDR1 LGHDT and CDR2 YNNKEL come from the germline V gene (reference sequence). Trimming removed 5 bases from V and 0 bases from J, with 11 bases in between. The CDR3 sequence is 15 residues long. The CDR3 nucleotides are TGTGCCAGCAGCTTCGGACTGACCTCTGGAAACACCATATATTTT. This sequence encodes CASSFGLTSGNTIYF.

CDR3 sequence reads: CASSSDRLVFYGYTF. As DNA, the CDR3 is TGTGCCAGCAGCTCCGACAGGTTGGTTTTCTATGGCTACACCTTC. This rearrangement joins TRBV5-6 to TRBJ1-2, with a possible D match to TRBD1 (6 bases). Germline V lookup: CDR1 SGHDT, CDR2 YYEEEE. The V end was cut by 3 bases, the J end by 4 bases, with 16 bases between. This CDR3 has 15 residues.

This clone is a singleton in its sample. This chain links TRBV5-4 with TRBJ2-2; no reliable D call. V shed 2 bases and J shed 3 bases, with 5 bases lying between them. CDR3 length equals 13 residues. Germline-derived CDR1 and CDR2 are SGHNT and YYREEE (reference sequence). The CDR3 loop reads CASSFEDTGELFF. The CDR3 DNA reads TGTGCCAGCAGCTTCGAGGACACCGGGGAGCTGTTTTTT.

The sample holds a few counts of this clone. J is TRBJ1-1 and V is TRBV7-8; D perhaps matches TRBD1 (6 bases). CDR1 is SGHVS and CDR2 is FQNEAQ in the germline V gene. The CDR3 sequence is 17 residues long. V was pared by 8 bases and J by 4 bases, with 26 bases between. The CDR3 spells CASHRDTGLVGLTEAFF. The CDR3 coding sequence is TGTGCCAGCCACCGGGACACCGGATTAGTCGGTCTCACTGAAGCTTTCTTT.

This clone occurred once. The gene calls are TRBV5-4 and TRBJ2-1, with TRBD1 matching 8 bases. J gave up 4 bases and V 4 bases, and 7 bases lay outside the gene matches. Germline V gene lookup returns CDR1 SGHNT and CDR2 YYREEE (reference sequence). CDR3 size: 15 residues. The chain's CDR3 is CASSQPGQGYNEQFF. In nucleotides, the CDR3 is TGTGCCAGCAGCCAGCCAGGACAGGGTTACAATGAGCAGTTCTTC.

The chain couples TRBV12-3 or TRBV12-4 to TRBJ2-1; D gene ambiguous. Trimming stripped 2 bases from V and 6 bases from J, with 5 bases between. The CDR3 length is 12 residues. CDR3 nucleotide sequence: TGTGCCAGCAGTTTACCTCCCAATGAGCAGTTCTTC. Its translation is CASSLPPNEQFF.

This sequence joins TRBV19 and TRBJ2-7, with D possibly TRBD2 on 5 matching bases. CDR1 is LNHDA and CDR2 is SQIVND in the germline V gene (reference sequence). The CDR3 loop spans 16 amino acids. Trimming cost V 6 bases and J 2 bases, with 20 bases left between them. The CDR3 DNA reads as TGTGCCAGTAGCTATAGTTGGTCGCGGGCAACCTACGAGCAGTACTTC. Translated, it gives CASSYSWSRATYEQYF.

This sequence joins TRBV6-5 and TRBJ2-7; TRBD1 might be the D (6 bases). The V gene's germline CDR1 is MNHEY and CDR2 SVGAGI. The V end lost 6 bases, the J end lost 0 bases, and 15 bases lay between the germline ends. This CDR3 contains 15 residues. Here the CDR3 DNA reads TGTGCCAGCAGGTGGCACAGGGCTAGCTCCTACGAGCAGTACTTC. Translated, it gives CASRWHRASSYEQYF.

This chain links TRBV3-1 (or the pseudogene TRBV3-2) with TRBJ1-2; TRBD1 might be the D (5 bases). Germline V gives CDR1 LGHDT, CDR2 YNNKEL (reference sequence). V gave up 1 base and J gave up 3 bases, with 24 bases separating them. The CDR3 has 19 amino acids. CDR3 coding DNA: TGTGCCAGCAGCCAAGTAGTCGCTTGGGCAGGGCCTGGGGACTATGGCTACACCTTC. Translated: CASSQVVAWAGPGDYGYTF.

The chain couples TRBV5-1 to TRBJ2-7, with TRBD1 identical over 10 bases. CDR1 SGHRS and CDR2 YFSETQ come from the germline V gene. V was pared by 2 bases and J by 4 bases, with 12 bases of the junction left unmatched. The CDR3 is 17 amino acids. The CDR3 coding sequence is TGCGCCAGCAGCTTTTCTTTCCCGGGACAGGGGTCTTACGAGCAGTACTTC. Protein: CASSFSFPGQGSYEQYF.

The chain employs TRBV7-6 and TRBJ1-4; D is possibly TRBD1 (6 bases). The germline V gene encodes CDR1 SGHVS and CDR2 FNYEAQ. Between the trimmed V and J ends, which lost 5 bases and 4 bases, there was a span of 23 bases. The CDR3 loop spans 18 amino acids. CDR3 amino acids: CASSPHLTGRRDNEKLFF. The CDR3 bases are TGTGCCAGCAGCCCCCACCTGACAGGTCGAAGGGATAATGAAAAACTGTTTTTT.

This chain uses TRBV2 with TRBJ2-2; TRBD1 is a possible D gene (5 bases). The germline V gene encodes CDR1 SNHLY and CDR2 FYNNEI. The ends were cut back, 9 bases at V and 3 bases at J, with 8 bases in the middle. The CDR3 has 12 residues. The DNA for the CDR3 is TGTGCCAGTACAGGTGACACCGGGGAGCTGTTTTTT. Translated: CASTGDTGELFF.

The chain recombines TRBV5-1 with TRBJ1-6, with 7 nucleotides matching TRBD1. The CDR3 is 14 residues long. Losses at the gene ends were 4 bases for V and 10 bases for J; bases not matched to a gene: 8. CDR1 is SGHRS, CDR2 YFSETQ, per germline. CDR3 protein: CASSPGQTNSPLHF. Written as DNA, the CDR3 is TGCGCCAGCAGCCCGGGACAGACGAACTCACCCCTCCACTTT.

The genes are TRBV5-1 and TRBJ2-3, with a weak D call TRBD2 (6 bases). The V gene's germline CDR1 is SGHRS and CDR2 YFSETQ. V was trimmed by 0 bases and J by 2 bases, leaving 13 bases between them. The CDR3 has 16 residues. The CDR3 loop reads CASSLVGGGTTDTQYF. The CDR3 coding sequence is TGCGCCAGCAGCTTGGTAGGCGGCGGGACCACAGATACGCAGTATTTT.

The chain employs TRBV3-1 (or the pseudogene TRBV3-2) and TRBJ1-1; 7 bases agree with TRBD1. CDR1 LGHDT and CDR2 YNNKEL come from the germline V gene (reference sequence). CDR3 length: 14 amino acids. The junction had 7 bases not matched to a gene; V was cut back by 4 bases and J by 5 bases. CDR3 loop: CASSLRETGTEAFF. The CDR3 bases are TGTGCCAGCAGCCTAAGGGAGACAGGGACTGAAGCTTTCTTT.

V and J are TRBV2 and TRBJ2-2; D may be TRBD2 (6 bases). The CDR3 covers 14 residues. Trimming removed 8 bases at V and 0 bases at J, with 10 bases between. Germline CDR1 reads SNHLY; CDR2 reads FYNNEI. CDR3 region: CASGGSTNTGELFF. In nucleotides, the CDR3 is TGTGCCAGCGGGGGGTCTACGAACACCGGGGAGCTGTTTTTT.

This chain connects TRBV10-3 to TRBJ2-7; 10 nucleotides align to TRBD1. CDR3 length equals 14 residues. Germline CDR1 is ENHRY and CDR2 is SYGVKD. Germline trimming cut 8 bases from V and 5 bases from J; bases unmatched to any gene: 9. CDR3 in amino acids: CAIHSGQGSNEQYF. The CDR3 DNA sequence: TGTGCCATCCACTCGGGACAGGGGTCGAACGAGCAGTACTTC.

The chain employs TRBV2 and TRBJ1-4, with D perhaps matching TRBD1 (6 bases). Per germline, CDR1 SNHLY and CDR2 FYNNEI. The ends were cut back, 6 bases at V and 4 bases at J, with 15 bases in the middle. The CDR3 is 15 amino acids. DNA of the CDR3: TGTGCCAGCAGCAGCAGGGGAGGGGGTAATGAAAAACTGTTTTTT. Encoded protein: CASSSRGGGNEKLFF.

The V call is TRBV14, the J call TRBJ2-5, with TRBD1 matching 9 bases. J was trimmed by 2 bases and V by 4 bases; bases with no gene match: 5. Germline CDR1 SGHDN, CDR2 FVKESK. The CDR3 length is 15 residues. Written as DNA, the CDR3 is TGTGCCAGCAGCCCCTACAGGGGGCGGCAAGAGACCCAGTACTTC. It encodes CASSPYRGRQETQYF.

The CDR3 DNA follows: TGTGCCAGCAGCCAATGGAGAGATGGTGCCGGGGAGCTGTTTTTT. Its translation: CASSQWRDGAGELFF. The J gene is TRBJ2-2, the V gene TRBV3-1 (or the pseudogene TRBV3-2); D remains unclear. The CDR3 is 15 residues long. With 2 bases removed from V and 6 bases from J, the gap between germline ends came to 13 bases. Germline V gene data show CDR1 as LGHDT and CDR2 as YNNKEL (reference sequence).

V usage is TRBV6-5 and J usage is TRBJ1-3; no definite D call. The germline gives CDR1 MNHEY, CDR2 SVGAGI. The CDR3 has 14 residues. V lost 7 bases to trimming and J lost 0 bases, with 10 bases between them. CDR3 protein: CASTPSSSGNTIYF. The DNA of the CDR3 is TGTGCCAGCACCCCGTCCAGCTCTGGAAACACCATATATTTT.

The V call is TRBV5-5, the J call TRBJ1-1; D remains ambiguous. V was shortened by 0 bases and J by 4 bases, with 7 bases between the two germline ends. Per the germline V gene, CDR1 is SGHKS and CDR2 is YYEKEE (reference sequence). The CDR3 contains 13 residues. CDR3 nucleotides: TGTGCCAGCAGCTTGGAGAGGTCCACTGAAGCTTTCTTT. Protein: CASSLERSTEAFF.

This clone was seen once. The sample has other DNA sequences that encode this CDR3 too. The chain combines TRBV5-1 with TRBJ2-1, with 8 nucleotides matching TRBD2. V was pared by 4 bases and J by 7 bases, with 7 bases of the junction left unmatched. The length of the CDR3 is 14 residues. The germline CDR1 and CDR2 sequences are SGHRS and YFSETQ. Written as DNA, the CDR3 is TGCGCCAGCAGCCCCGGGGGGGCCGGTAATGAGCAGTTCTTC. Its protein product is CASSPGGAGNEQFF.

The chain is built from TRBV9 and TRBJ1-1; D possibly corresponds to TRBD1 (6 bases). Germline lookup yields CDR1 SGDLS and CDR2 YYNGEE. Between the trimmed V and J ends, which lost 3 bases and 5 bases, there was a span of 11 bases. The CDR3 sequence is 13 residues long. Written as DNA, the CDR3 is TGTGCCAGCAGCGGGAAGAGGGGGACTGAAGCTTTCTTT. This translates into CASSGKRGTEAFF.

CDR3 protein: CASRDGNNSPLHF. CDR3 in DNA: TGCGCCAGCCGAGACGGGAATAATTCACCCCTCCACTTT. The rearrangement joins TRBV5-1 to TRBJ1-6; D unresolved. The V end was cut by 7 bases, the J end by 5 bases, with 10 bases between. The CDR3 has 13 amino acids. In germline, CDR1 is SGHRS, CDR2 YFSETQ.

This clone was seen more than once but under ten times. J is TRBJ2-7 and V is TRBV7-9; TRBD2 might be the D (7 bases). V lost 6 bases and J 2 bases, leaving 17 bases between the germline ends. The CDR3 runs to 15 residues. CDR1 is SEHNR, CDR2 FQNEAQ, per germline (reference sequence). The CDR3 region has the DNA TGTGCCAGCAGATCGAAAGGGGGGGCGACCTACGAGCAGTACTTC. Translation: CASRSKGGATYEQYF.